The 18 T cell receptor beta chains listed next were all sequenced from one sample in a study of T cells in Graves' hyperthyroidism and ophthalmopathy. Amplification yielded TCR beta CDR3 regions, with RNA transcripts as the source. TCR CDR3 underwent first-round RT-PCR with the HTBI primer set. TCRdb recomputed calls from the multiplex PCR reads with MiXCR, one row per CDR3 protein. Counted here are approximately 530,000 distinct CDR3 sequences, roughly 17% occurring once; the ten biggest clones make up approximately 20%. Sequences were obtained from blood. All receptors come from a woman younger than 35 with Graves' hyperthyroidism.

This clonotype occurred a few times. The CDR3 does not end in the conserved phenylalanine or tryptophan, so this is likely a read error. The chain couples TRBV7-6 to TRBJ1-3, with D possibly being TRBD1 (6 bases). Germline V CDR1 and CDR2: SGHVS, FNYEAQ. This CDR3 is built from 17 residues. V was shortened by 1 base and J by 0 bases, with 13 bases between the two germline ends. The CDR3 sequence: CASSLGWRGTSGNTIYL. The CDR3 region has the DNA TGTGCCAGCAGCTTAGGTTGGAGGGGGACCTCTGGAAACACCATATATCTT.

On this clonotype itself: Since the CDR3 does not end with the conserved phenylalanine or tryptophan, this likely comes from a read error. V gene TRBV19 combines with J gene TRBJ1-1; D is possibly TRBD1 (5 bases). Germline V gene data show CDR1 as LNHDA and CDR2 as SQIVND (reference sequence). Trimming pared 5 bases from V and 2 bases from J, leaving 15 bases between. The length of the CDR3 is 15 residues. Here the CDR3 DNA reads TGTGCCAGTAGTCTTAGGACAACCACCAACACTGAAGCTTTCCTT. Its translation: CASSLRTTTNTEAFL.

This clonotype was counted between two and nine times. This sequence joins TRBV20-1 and TRBJ2-7, with 7 positions matching TRBD2. The CDR3 totals 16 residues. The V gene's germline CDR1 is DFQATT and CDR2 SNEGSKA (reference sequence). The J segment lost 3 bases and the V segment lost 0 bases, leaving 11 bases of the junction unmatched. The chain's CDR3 is CSARDSRGTILYEQYF. As DNA, the CDR3 is TGCAGTGCTAGAGATAGTCGTGGGACTATTCTCTACGAGCAGTACTTC.

This clonotype appeared once. The CDR3: CASTTGHRNTEAFF. DNA of the CDR3: TGTGCCAGCACTACGGGGCACCGGAACACTGAAGCTTTCTTT. The V gene is TRBV6-2 or TRBV6-3, the J gene TRBJ1-1; TRBD1 might be the D (5 bases). Germline values: CDR1 MNHEY, CDR2 SVGEGT. This CDR3 comprises 14 residues. Trimming stripped 7 bases from V and 1 base from J, with 13 bases between.

The chain uses TRBV6-1 and TRBJ2-7, with TRBD2 identical over 11 bases. J was trimmed by 4 bases and V by 7 bases; bases with no gene match: 12. Germline CDR1 MNHNS, CDR2 SASEGT. CDR3 size: 16 residues. CDR3 nucleotides: TGTGCCAGCACCGGGACTAGCGGACGGACAGGATACGAGCAGTACTTC. Its translation is CASTGTSGRTGYEQYF.

The chain joins TRBV11-2 to TRBJ2-1, with 9 bases matching TRBD1. V lost 5 bases to trimming and J lost 3 bases; unmatched junction nucleotides: 8. The germline V gene has CDR1 SGHAT and CDR2 FQNNGV. This CDR3 region has 16 residues. The CDR3 coding sequence is TGTGCCAGCAGCAGGGAACAGGGGGCCTACTACAATGAGCAGTTCTTC. Its translation: CASSREQGAYYNEQFF. Using reference TRBV11-2 and TRBJ2-1 for the parts outside the CDR3, the full variable domain is EAGVAQSPRYKIIEKRQSVAFWCNPISGHATLYWYQQILGQGPKLLIQFQNNGVVDDSQLPKDRFSAERLKGVDSTLKIQPAKLEDSAVYLCASSREQGAYYNEQFFGPGTRLTVL.

The chain joins TRBV7-9 to TRBJ2-2, with D unresolved. Looked up from germline, CDR1 is SEHNR and CDR2 is FQNEAQ (reference sequence). V was trimmed by 4 bases and J by 6 bases, leaving 9 bases between them. This CDR3 has 13 residues. In DNA, the CDR3 is TGTGCCAGCAGCTCCATTCTATCCGGGGAGCTGTTTTTT. Its protein is CASSSILSGELFF.

This chain links TRBV7-2 with TRBJ1-5; D remains unclear. Deletions cut 0 bases from V and 6 bases from J, with 15 bases between. CDR1 SGHTA and CDR2 FQGNSA come from the germline V gene. This CDR3 has 16 amino acids. This CDR3 reads CASSLAGRAVSQPQHF. CDR3 sequence (DNA): TGTGCCAGCAGCTTAGCGGGTAGGGCAGTTAGTCAGCCCCAGCATTTT.

In its sample, this clonotype was seen many times. The chain joins TRBV14 to TRBJ2-7; the match to TRBD2 covers 12 bases. The ends lost 1 base at V and 2 bases at J; junction bases unmatched: 6. This CDR3 has 17 amino acids. Germline CDR1 is SGHDN and CDR2 is FVKESK. The CDR3 sequence is CASSQVTASGRAYEQYF. CDR3 bases: TGTGCCAGCAGCCAAGTTACGGCTAGCGGGAGGGCCTACGAGCAGTACTTC.

This sequence joins TRBV27 and TRBJ2-3; D remains ambiguous. The CDR3 contains 13 residues. V gave up 6 bases and J gave up 0 bases, with 7 bases separating them. Germline V lookup: CDR1 MNHEY, CDR2 SMNVEV (reference sequence). The DNA of the CDR3 is TGTGCCAGCAGAGTGGCGAGCACAGATACGCAGTATTTT. It translates to CASRVASTDTQYF.

This clonotype was seen many times. V usage is TRBV6-5 and J usage is TRBJ1-5; D is undetermined. CDR1 is MNHEY and CDR2 is SVGAGI in the germline V gene. The CDR3 consists of 15 residues. Trimming took 0 bases from V and 4 from J, leaving 10 bases between them. The CDR3 spells CASSYSSLGNQPQHF. The DNA for the CDR3 is TGTGCCAGCAGTTACTCGAGTCTCGGGAATCAGCCCCAGCATTTT.

This clonotype was seen only a few times. The rearrangement links TRBV29-1 to TRBJ1-5; no reliable D call. V was clipped by 6 bases and J by 5 bases, with 14 bases between them. The CDR3 length is 13 residues. Germline CDR1 reads SQVTM; CDR2 reads ANQGSEA. CDR3 region: CSVRGGFDQPQHF. The CDR3 DNA sequence: TGCAGCGTGCGGGGAGGGTTCGATCAGCCCCAGCATTTT.

This clonotype was seen only once. At one boundary the junction diverges from the germline segment, which might be a read error. The rearrangement uses TRBV29-1 and TRBJ2-5; D gene uncertain. The CDR3 totals 13 residues. CDR1 SQVTM and CDR2 ANQGSEA come from the germline V gene. CDR3 residues: CGVGSAAQETQYF. CDR3 nucleotides: TGCGGCGTTGGATCGGCAGCCCAAGAGACCCAGTACTTC.

Many counts were recorded for this clonotype. The CDR3: CASGRGYEQYF. In nucleotides, the CDR3 is TGTGCCAGCGGCCGAGGCTACGAGCAGTACTTC. The V and J genes are TRBV2 and TRBJ2-7; D is undetermined. Trimming cost V 8 bases and J 3 bases, with 8 bases left between them. The CDR3 length is 11 residues. Germline loops: CDR1 SNHLY, CDR2 FYNNEI.

J is TRBJ2-6 and V is TRBV25-1; 7 nucleotides agree with TRBD2. CDR1 and CDR2 (germline): MGHDK, SYGVNS. The CDR3 has 16 amino acids. Trimming at V came to 1 base and at J to 2 bases, leaving 2 bases not matched to a gene. CDR3: CASSEWGRAGANVLTF. The CDR3 DNA reads TGTGCCAGCAGTGAATGGGGGAGGGCTGGGGCCAACGTCCTGACTTTC. The variable domain in full, completed from reference TRBV25-1 and TRBJ2-6, reads EADIYQTPRYLVIGTGKKITLECSQTMGHDKMYWYQQDPGMELHLIHYSYGVNSTEKGDLSSESTVSRIRTEHFPLTLESARPSHTSQYLCASSEWGRAGANVLTFGAGSRLTVL.

This clonotype was seen at least ten times. This sequence joins TRBV2 and TRBJ2-3; maybe TRBD2 (6 bases). The germline V and J ends were trimmed by 8 bases and 1 base, with 16 bases remaining between them. Per germline, CDR1 SNHLY and CDR2 FYNNEI. The CDR3 spans 15 residues. The DNA for the CDR3 is TGTGCCAGCCCTGGCGGGGCGGTAGGCACAGATACGCAGTATTTT. This codes for CASPGGAVGTDTQYF.

The chain joins TRBV28 to TRBJ1-5; the match to TRBD1 covers 8 bases. J lost 8 bases, V lost 3 bases, and 6 bases had no gene match. The CDR3 has 14 residues. Per the germline V gene, CDR1 is MDHEN and CDR2 is SYDVKM. The CDR3 coding sequence is TGTGCCAGCAGTTTCCTCAGGGGGCTGGAGCCCCAGCATTTT. The encoded protein is CASSFLRGLEPQHF.

This clonotype was seen ten or more times. This chain links TRBV7-2 with TRBJ2-3; D ambiguous. Trimming took 1 base from V and 3 from J, leaving 8 bases between them. The CDR3 covers 14 residues. Germline CDR1 reads SGHTA; CDR2 reads FQGNSA. As DNA, the CDR3 is TGTGCCAGCAGCTTAGGGCGGCCAACAGATACGCAGTATTTT. Residues: CASSLGRPTDTQYF.